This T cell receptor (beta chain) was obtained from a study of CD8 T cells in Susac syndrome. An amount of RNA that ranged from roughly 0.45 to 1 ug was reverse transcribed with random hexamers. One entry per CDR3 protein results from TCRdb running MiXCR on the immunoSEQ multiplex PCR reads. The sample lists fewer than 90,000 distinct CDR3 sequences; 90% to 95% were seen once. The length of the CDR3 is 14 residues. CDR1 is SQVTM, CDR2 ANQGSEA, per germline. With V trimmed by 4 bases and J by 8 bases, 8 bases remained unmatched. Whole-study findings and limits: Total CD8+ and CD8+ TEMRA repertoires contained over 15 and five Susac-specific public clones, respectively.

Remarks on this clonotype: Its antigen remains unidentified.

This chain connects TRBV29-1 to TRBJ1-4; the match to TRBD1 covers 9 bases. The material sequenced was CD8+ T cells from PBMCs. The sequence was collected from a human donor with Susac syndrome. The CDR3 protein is CSVVSGTGHEKLFF. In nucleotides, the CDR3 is TGCAGCGTTGTAAGTGGGACAGGGCACGAAAAACTGTTTTTT. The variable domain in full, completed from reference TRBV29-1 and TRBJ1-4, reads SAVISQKPSRDICQRGTSLTIQCQVDSQVTMMFWYRQQPGQSLTLIATANQGSEATYESGFVIDKFPISRPNLTFSTLTVSNMSPEDSSIYLCSVVSGTGHEKLFFGSGTQLSVL.